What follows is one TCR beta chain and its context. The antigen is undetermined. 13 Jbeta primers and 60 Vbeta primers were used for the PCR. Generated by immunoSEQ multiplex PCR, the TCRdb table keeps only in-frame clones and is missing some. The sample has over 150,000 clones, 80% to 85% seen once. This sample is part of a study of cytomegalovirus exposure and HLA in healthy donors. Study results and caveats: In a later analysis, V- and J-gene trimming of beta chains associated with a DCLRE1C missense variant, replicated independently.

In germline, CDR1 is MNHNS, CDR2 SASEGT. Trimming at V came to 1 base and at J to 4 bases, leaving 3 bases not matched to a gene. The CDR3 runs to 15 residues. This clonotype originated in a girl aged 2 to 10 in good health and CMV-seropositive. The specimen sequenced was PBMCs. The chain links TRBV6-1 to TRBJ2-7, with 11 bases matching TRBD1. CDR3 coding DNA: TGTGCCAGCAGTGAAGAAGGGACAGGGGGTTACGAGCAGTACTTC. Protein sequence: CASSEEGTGGYEQYF.